Below, 7 T cell receptor beta chains from the same sample are listed, as sequenced in a study of blood T cell repertoires in COVID-19. TCRdb's copy holds only in-frame clones and misses some; the assay was immunoSEQ multiplex PCR. The repertoire holds roughly 100,000 clones, with more than 75% as singletons. Sequencing input: peripheral blood. The receptors here all came from a human donor in a cohort sampled during active COVID-19.

V is TRBV28 and J is TRBJ1-2; D might be TRBD1 (6 bases). This CDR3 is built from 18 residues. The V end was cut by 3 bases, the J end by 4 bases, with 24 bases between. Germline V gives CDR1 MDHEN, CDR2 SYDVKM. CDR3: CASSLGTMGGAQPYGYTF. In DNA, the CDR3 is TGTGCCAGCAGTTTGGGCACTATGGGGGGGGCACAGCCCTATGGCTACACCTTC.

V usage is TRBV29-1 and J usage is TRBJ2-2; 10 nucleotides align to TRBD1. CDR1 is SQVTM, CDR2 ANQGSEA, per germline. V gave up 4 bases and J gave up 8 bases; unmatched junction bases: 13. The CDR3 spans 16 residues. The CDR3 region is CSVAPDRGRSAGELFF. CDR3 sequence (DNA): TGCAGCGTTGCCCCGGACAGGGGGAGATCTGCGGGGGAGCTGTTTTTT.

This clone showed up just a few times. V is TRBV7-9 and J is TRBJ1-2; no clear D. Per germline, CDR1 SEHNR and CDR2 FQNEAQ (reference sequence). With 5 bases removed from V and 8 bases from J, the gap between germline ends came to 18 bases. The CDR3 is 14 residues long. In DNA, the CDR3 is TGTGCCAGCAGCGGAAACGGGGTTACACAAGGCTACACCTTC. Protein product: CASSGNGVTQGYTF. The full variable domain, completed using reference TRBV7-9 and TRBJ1-2, is DTGVSQNPRHKITKRGQNVTFRCDPISEHNRLYWYRQTLGQGPEFLTYFQNEAQLEKSRLLSDRFSAERPKGSFSTLEIQRTEQGDSAMYLCASSGNGVTQGYTFGSGTRLTVV.

The rearrangement links TRBV5-4 to TRBJ1-6; D possibly corresponds to TRBD1 (5 bases). Germline-derived CDR1 and CDR2 are SGHNT and YYREEE (reference sequence). The V gene lost 3 bases and the J gene lost 0 bases, with 10 bases spanning the gap. The CDR3 loop spans 16 amino acids. CDR3 nucleotide sequence: TGTGCCAGCAGCTGGGGGGTAGGCTCCTATAATTCACCCCTCCACTTT. Its protein is CASSWGVGSYNSPLHF.

V and J are TRBV11-3 and TRBJ2-3; D gene uncertain. Germline V gene sequence: CDR1 SGHNT, CDR2 YENEEA. The germline V and J ends were trimmed by 3 bases and 6 bases, with 10 bases remaining between them. This CDR3 contains 13 residues. The CDR3 DNA sequence: TGTGCCAGCAGCTTGACAAGTGTGGATACGCAGTATTTT. This translates into CASSLTSVDTQYF.

The chain joins TRBV28 to TRBJ2-5; 10 positions match TRBD1. The CDR3 contains 16 residues. Germline V gene lookup returns CDR1 MDHEN and CDR2 SYDVKM. V shed 5 bases, J shed 3 bases, and the junction held 9 bases outside the gene matches. CDR3 sequence (DNA): TGTGCCAGCAGTGCTCCAGGACAGGGGGTGGAAGAGACCCAGTACTTC. It translates to CASSAPGQGVEETQYF. Combining the CDR3 with reference TRBV28 and TRBJ2-5 gives the whole variable domain DVKVTQSSRYLVKRTGEKVFLECVQDMDHENMFWYRQDPGLGLRLIYFSYDVKMKEKGDIPEGYSVSREKKERFSLILESASTNQTSMYLCASSAPGQGVEETQYFGPGTRLLVL.

This clone has ten or more counts. The genes are TRBV6-6 and TRBJ2-7; 7 nucleotides align to TRBD1. Germline V lookup: CDR1 MNHNY, CDR2 SVGAGI (reference sequence). Losses at the gene ends were 4 bases for V and 3 bases for J; bases not matched to a gene: 9. The CDR3 totals 15 residues. Written as DNA, the CDR3 is TGTGCCAGCAGTTGGAACGACAGGGTTCTCTACGAGCAGTACTTC. It is translated as CASSWNDRVLYEQYF.